The clone carrying this T cell receptor beta chain came up a few times. Antigen unknown. The same CDR3 is also encoded by other DNA sequences in this sample. This sample was taken from a study of cytomegalovirus exposure and HLA in healthy donors. Between the trimmed V and J ends, which lost 1 base and 3 bases, there was a span of 8 bases. Germline V gene data show CDR1 as SGHRS and CDR2 as YFSETQ. The CDR3 runs 13 residues. This PCR relied on a set of 60 Vbeta primers and 13 Jbeta primers. Here immunoSEQ multiplex PCR was the method, and the copy in TCRdb shows in-frame clones only, minus some. Here the sample spans about 130,000 clones, over 70% being singletons. Study-level results: Analyzed later, most CMV-associated TCR beta chains appeared HLA-restricted.

The chain recombines TRBV5-1 with TRBJ2-7; D remains unclear. This TCR was sampled from a woman in her fifties or sixties in good health and CMV-seronegative. Sequenced: PBMCs. The CDR3, as DNA: TGCGCCAGCAGCTTGTTGTCTTTCTACGAGCAGTACTTC. It is translated as CASSLLSFYEQYF.